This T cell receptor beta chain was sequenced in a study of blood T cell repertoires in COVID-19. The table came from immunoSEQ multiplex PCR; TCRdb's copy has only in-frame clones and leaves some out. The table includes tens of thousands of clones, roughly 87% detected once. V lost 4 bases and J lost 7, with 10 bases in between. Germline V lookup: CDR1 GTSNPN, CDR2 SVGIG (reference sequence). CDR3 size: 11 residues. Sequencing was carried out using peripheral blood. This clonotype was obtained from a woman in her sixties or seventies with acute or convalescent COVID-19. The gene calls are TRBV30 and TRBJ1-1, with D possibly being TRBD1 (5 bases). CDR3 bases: TGTGCCTGGAAAGACAGCTTTGAAGCTTTCTTT. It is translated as CAWKDSFEAFF.